Below, 18 T cell receptor beta chains from the same sample are listed, as sequenced in a study of beta chain features in type 1 diabetes. The whole isolated RNA underwent reverse transcription, so sequencing captured expressed TCRB transcripts. Clones were read by immunoSEQ multiplex PCR, and TCRdb kept only the in-frame ones, dropping some. The sample contains 350,000 to 450,000 clones, about 16% of which appear only once. Sequenced input: naive CD4+ T cells from blood. Source of these receptors: a woman aged 18-29 years in good health.

The sample holds a few counts of this clone. The CDR3 sequence is CAWSTDTPYTGELFF. CDR3 DNA: TGTGCCTGGAGTACCGACACCCCCTACACCGGGGAGCTGTTTTTT. The chain employs TRBV30 and TRBJ2-2; D uncertain. Germline CDR1 and CDR2: GTSNPN and SVGIG (reference sequence). The V end lost 2 bases, the J end lost 3 bases, and 13 bases lay between the germline ends. CDR3 length equals 15 residues.

Of note for this clone: In the same sample, other DNA sequences code for this CDR3. The V gene is TRBV30, the J gene TRBJ2-1; 11 nucleotides align to TRBD2. With 0 bases clipped from V and 2 bases from J, the junction kept 0 bases outside the gene matches. The CDR3 totals 15 residues. Germline V gene sequence: CDR1 GTSNPN, CDR2 SVGIG (reference sequence). CDR3 nucleotides: TGTGCCTGGAGTGTACTAGCGGGAGCCTACAATGAGCAGTTCTTC. Translating it yields CAWSVLAGAYNEQFF.

The chain couples TRBV27 to TRBJ2-7, with D tentatively TRBD1 (6 bases). The CDR3 has 13 residues. V shed 2 bases and J shed 2 bases, with 7 bases lying between them. CDR1 and CDR2 from the germline V gene are MNHEY and SMNVEV (reference sequence). The CDR3 spells CASSLKGAYEQYF. As DNA, the CDR3 is TGTGCCAGCAGTTTAAAGGGGGCCTACGAGCAGTACTTC.

This clone has just a few counts. The V and J genes are TRBV30 and TRBJ1-5; D is unclear. Germline V lookup: CDR1 GTSNPN, CDR2 SVGIG (reference sequence). The CDR3 is 12 amino acids. V was cut by 2 bases and J by 3 bases, with 5 bases left in between. The CDR3 spells CAWSRPNQPQHF. The CDR3 coding sequence is TGTGCCTGGAGTCGTCCCAATCAGCCCCAGCATTTT.

The chain combines TRBV28 with TRBJ2-2, with 7 bases lining up with TRBD2. J gave up 0 bases and V 6 bases, and 10 bases lay outside the gene matches. CDR1 and CDR2 from the germline V gene are MDHEN and SYDVKM. CDR3 length: 17 residues. Written as DNA, the CDR3 is TGTGCCAGCAGCCCTGTTTCGAGCGGGGCGAACACCGGGGAGCTGTTTTTT. This translates into CASSPVSSGANTGELFF.

Concerning this clone: Within the sample, other DNA sequences also encode this same CDR3. V gene TRBV2 combines with J gene TRBJ1-5, with 9 positions matching TRBD1. Germline trimming cut 3 bases from V and 5 bases from J; bases unmatched to any gene: 2. The length of the CDR3 is 14 residues. Per germline, CDR1 SNHLY and CDR2 FYNNEI. The CDR3 DNA is TGTGCCAGCAGTGAGGGACAGGGATATCAGCCCCAGCATTTT. Its protein product is CASSEGQGYQPQHF.

The chain has TRBV29-1 and TRBJ2-1; 9 nucleotides match TRBD2. The junction had 12 bases not matched to a gene; V was cut back by 5 bases and J by 1 base. CDR3 length: 17 amino acids. Germline V CDR1 and CDR2: SQVTM, ANQGSEA. For the CDR3, the DNA is TGCAGCGTTCGGGGTAGCGGGAGAAGTAGTTCCTACAATGAGCAGTTCTTC. It encodes CSVRGSGRSSSYNEQFF.

V gene TRBV2 combines with J gene TRBJ2-3, with D unresolved. The CDR3 length is 14 residues. V lost 4 bases, J lost 4 bases, and 12 bases lay in between. The germline V gene encodes CDR1 SNHLY and CDR2 FYNNEI. CDR3 DNA sequence: TGTGCCAGCAGTGGAACAGTTTACGCAGATACGCAGTATTTT. Residues: CASSGTVYADTQYF.

This clone was seen a few times. The CDR3 bases are TGTGCCAGCAGCTTCATTGGGGCCAACGTCCTGACTTTC. Translating it yields CASSFIGANVLTF. The gene calls are TRBV11-1 and TRBJ2-6; D unclear. V gave up 3 bases and J gave up 3 bases, with 3 bases separating them. CDR1 SGHAT and CDR2 FQDESV come from the germline V gene (reference sequence). The CDR3 is made up of 13 amino acids.

This clone has a handful of counts. The CDR3 sequence is CASSFPAGGLYNEQFF. The CDR3 region has the DNA TGTGCCAGCAGTTTTCCAGCAGGGGGTCTATACAATGAGCAGTTCTTC. The V and J genes are TRBV28 and TRBJ2-1; 7 bases are shared with TRBD1. CDR1 and CDR2 from the germline V gene are MDHEN and SYDVKM. The CDR3 is made up of 16 amino acids. With V trimmed by 3 bases and J by 4 bases, 9 bases remained unmatched.

The genes are TRBV6-5 and TRBJ1-2, with D tentatively TRBD1 (5 bases). The CDR3 length is 14 residues. Trimming shortened V by 6 bases and J by 8 bases, and 19 bases separated the two germline ends. CDR1 is MNHEY and CDR2 is SVGAGI in the germline V gene. The CDR3 sequence is CASSRDGRGAGYTF. DNA for the CDR3: TGTGCCAGCAGCAGGGACGGGAGGGGAGCGGGCTACACCTTC.

V gene TRBV15 combines with J gene TRBJ2-2, with TRBD1 identical over 7 bases. CDR1 is LNHNV and CDR2 is YYDKDF in the germline V gene (reference sequence). This CDR3 spans 16 amino acids. V shed 4 bases, J shed 0 bases, and the junction held 5 bases outside the gene matches. This CDR3 is CATSIRDSANTGELFF. The CDR3 bases are TGTGCCACCAGCATCCGGGACAGCGCGAACACCGGGGAGCTGTTTTTT.

This clone has more than one count but fewer than ten. The chain couples TRBV7-9 to TRBJ2-2; D is unresolved. Germline V gene data show CDR1 as SEHNR and CDR2 as FQNEAQ (reference sequence). Trimming cost V 6 bases and J 2 bases, with 10 bases left between them. This CDR3 contains 14 residues. The CDR3, as DNA: TGTGCCAGCAGTTCCCAGATTAACACCGGGGAGCTGTTTTTT. It translates to CASSSQINTGELFF.

The V call is TRBV29-1, the J call TRBJ1-1; 10 nucleotides match TRBD1. CDR1 is SQVTM and CDR2 is ANQGSEA in the germline V gene. After removal of 6 bases from V and 5 bases from J, the junction contained 6 bases not matched to a gene. This CDR3 is 13 amino acids long. The CDR3 nucleotides read TGCAGCGTGGCCGGACAGGGGGTGACTGAAGCTTTCTTT. Its translation: CSVAGQGVTEAFF. The full variable domain, rest sourced from reference TRBV29-1 and TRBJ1-1, is SAVISQKPSRDICQRGTSLTIQCQVDSQVTMMFWYRQQPGQSLTLIATANQGSEATYESGFVIDKFPISRPNLTFSTLTVSNMSPEDSSIYLCSVAGQGVTEAFFGQGTRLTVV.

This clone appeared a few times. V usage is TRBV29-1 and J usage is TRBJ2-5; 8 bases are a match to TRBD2. From germline, CDR1 is SQVTM and CDR2 ANQGSEA. V was pared by 3 bases and J by 5 bases, with 5 bases of the junction left unmatched. The CDR3 covers 13 residues. The CDR3 here is CSVDRRGRETQYF. The CDR3 DNA follows: TGCAGCGTTGACCGCCGCGGGAGGGAGACCCAGTACTTC.

This clone has more than one count but fewer than ten. At one boundary the junction diverges from the germline segment, which might be a read error. The V and J genes are TRBV29-1 and TRBJ2-7; D is possibly TRBD1 (7 bases). The CDR3 covers 15 residues. Germline lookup yields CDR1 SQVTM and CDR2 ANQGSEA. Written as DNA, the CDR3 is TGCAGCGTTGGGAGGCAGGGGGGAAACCACTACGCGCAGTACTTC. This gives the protein CSVGRQGGNHYAQYF.

The chain carries TRBV29-1 and TRBJ2-1; D perhaps matches TRBD1 (6 bases). Between the trimmed V and J ends, which lost 6 bases and 3 bases, there was a span of 12 bases. CDR1 is SQVTM and CDR2 is ANQGSEA in the germline V gene. The CDR3 sequence is 13 residues long. For the CDR3, the DNA is TGCAGCGTGAAATCAGGGGACTACAATGAGCAGTTCTTC. Encoded protein: CSVKSGDYNEQFF.

The chain has TRBV29-1 and TRBJ1-2; TRBD1 agrees at 9 bases. J was trimmed by 3 bases and V by 7 bases; bases with no gene match: 0. Germline CDR1 is SQVTM and CDR2 is ANQGSEA. The CDR3 runs 11 residues. The CDR3 bases are TGCAGCGGGACAGGGGACTATGGCTACACCTTC. This encodes CSGTGDYGYTF. The whole variable domain, filled in from reference TRBV29-1 and TRBJ1-2, reads SAVISQKPSRDICQRGTSLTIQCQVDSQVTMMFWYRQQPGQSLTLIATANQGSEATYESGFVIDKFPISRPNLTFSTLTVSNMSPEDSSIYLCSGTGDYGYTFGSGTRLTVV.